Below, 27 T cell receptor beta chains from the same sample are listed, as sequenced in a study of blood T cell repertoires in COVID-19. This table comes from immunoSEQ multiplex PCR, and its TCRdb copy is limited to in-frame clones, with some not included. This sample yields nearly 250,000 clones, of which 70% to 90% are seen a single time; approximately 8.6% belongs to the top ten. Sequencing was performed on PBMCs or T cells enriched from blood (not recorded which). These receptors came from a woman aged 45-59 years with acute COVID-19.

The CDR3 loop reads CASSHLLQGAFGNTIYF. CDR3 bases: TGTGCCAGCAGCCACCTCCTACAGGGGGCCTTTGGAAACACCATATATTTT. The rearrangement uses TRBV3-1 (or the pseudogene TRBV3-2) and TRBJ1-3, with TRBD1 matching over 9 bases. CDR1 is LGHDT, CDR2 YNNKEL, per germline (reference sequence). CDR3 length: 17 amino acids. V was pared by 3 bases and J by 3 bases, with 9 bases of the junction left unmatched.

The V gene is TRBV24-1, the J gene TRBJ2-1, with D possibly matching TRBD1 (5 bases). CDR1 KGHDR and CDR2 SFDVKD come from the germline V gene. Trimming removed 5 bases from V and 9 bases from J, with 13 bases in between. The CDR3 runs to 13 residues. The CDR3 spells CATSGPGRGEQFF. CDR3 nucleotide sequence: TGTGCCACCAGTGGACCTGGAAGGGGTGAGCAGTTCTTC.

The chain combines TRBV4-3 with TRBJ2-1, with 12 bases fitting TRBD2. Trimming took 2 bases from V and 5 from J; bases not matched to a gene: 10. CDR1 and CDR2 (germline): LGHNA, YSLEER. The CDR3 covers 18 residues. The CDR3 region has the DNA TGCGCCAGCAGCCAATATGCTCTAGCGGGGGGGACGCACAATGAGCAGTTCTTC. Its protein is CASSQYALAGGTHNEQFF.

This clone was seen more than once but under ten times. J is TRBJ2-1 and V is TRBV3-1 (or the pseudogene TRBV3-2); D may be TRBD2 (5 bases). Trimming took 1 base from V and 2 from J, leaving 12 bases between them. Germline-derived CDR1 and CDR2 are LGHDT and YNNKEL (reference sequence). The CDR3 is made up of 16 amino acids. The CDR3 spells CASSQVGGTPYNEQFF. For the CDR3, the DNA is TGTGCCAGCAGCCAAGTAGGAGGAACTCCCTACAATGAGCAGTTCTTC.

V gene TRBV12-3 or TRBV12-4 combines with J gene TRBJ1-1; D gene uncertain. The CDR3 runs 12 residues. Trimming shortened V by 2 bases and J by 6 bases, and 7 bases separated the two germline ends. The CDR3 DNA is TGTGCCAGCAGTTTAATGACTTCTGAAGCTTTCTTT. It yields the protein CASSLMTSEAFF.

V usage is TRBV27 and J usage is TRBJ1-6, with 7 positions matching TRBD1. The CDR3 contains 15 residues. Unmatched junction bases numbered 9, after V lost 7 bases and J lost 6 bases. Per germline, CDR1 MNHEY and CDR2 SMNVEV (reference sequence). DNA for the CDR3: TGTGCCAGCACCCTGAGGACAGGAACTAATTCACCCCTCCACTTT. Its protein is CASTLRTGTNSPLHF.

The genes are TRBV18 and TRBJ1-5; tentative D call: TRBD1 (6 bases). The CDR3 runs to 15 residues. Germline CDR1 KGHSH, CDR2 LQKENI. Deletions cut 1 base from V and 6 bases from J, with 13 bases between. CDR3 loop: CASSPQSGVGQPQHF. DNA of the CDR3: TGTGCCAGCTCACCACAATCAGGGGTGGGTCAGCCCCAGCATTTT. Based on the CDR3 plus reference TRBV18 and TRBJ1-5, the full variable domain is NAGVMQNPRHLVRRRGQEARLRCSPMKGHSHVYWYRQLPEEGLKFMVYLQKENIIDESGMPKERFSAEFPKEGPSILRIQQVVRGDSAAYFCASSPQSGVGQPQHFGDGTRLSIL.

This chain's CDR3 is CASSLIQPGHETQYF. DNA of the CDR3: TGTGCCAGCAGCTTGATCCAGCCGGGACATGAGACCCAGTACTTC. The chain employs TRBV5-6 and TRBJ2-5, with a tentative D call TRBD1 (6 bases). Trimming left V 1 base short and J 5 bases short, with 15 bases between. The CDR3 sequence is 15 residues long. Per germline, CDR1 SGHDT and CDR2 YYEEEE.

The CDR3 loop is CASSPRLGQGAQSSGANVLTF. For the CDR3, the DNA is TGTGCCAGCTCACCCAGACTGGGACAGGGGGCCCAGAGCTCTGGGGCCAACGTCCTGACTTTC. V and J are TRBV18 and TRBJ2-6, with 12 bases matching TRBD1. The CDR3 runs to 21 residues. Germline values: CDR1 KGHSH, CDR2 LQKENI. J lost 0 bases, V lost 3 bases, and 12 bases had no gene match. Drawing the rest from reference TRBV18 and TRBJ2-6, the complete variable domain is NAGVMQNPRHLVRRRGQEARLRCSPMKGHSHVYWYRQLPEEGLKFMVYLQKENIIDESGMPKERFSAEFPKEGPSILRIQQVVRGDSAAYFCASSPRLGQGAQSSGANVLTFGAGSRLTVL.

The chain is built from TRBV3-1 (or the pseudogene TRBV3-2) and TRBJ1-4, with D perhaps matching TRBD1 (5 bases). Per the germline V gene, CDR1 is LGHDT and CDR2 is YNNKEL (reference sequence). This CDR3 has 15 amino acids. V lost 7 bases, J lost 7 bases, and 19 bases lay in between. In nucleotides, the CDR3 is TGTGCCAGCACCGACGGAAGGTCGGGGGGTGAAAAACTGTTTTTT. Its protein is CASTDGRSGGEKLFF.

The J gene is TRBJ1-1, the V gene TRBV4-3; the D gene is possibly TRBD1 (5 bases). Germline lookup yields CDR1 LGHNA and CDR2 YSLEER. V gave up 0 bases and J gave up 6 bases, with 11 bases separating them. This CDR3 is 14 amino acids long. The CDR3, as DNA: TGCGCCAGCAGCCAAGATCACAGGCTGGCTGAAGCTTTCTTT. It is translated as CASSQDHRLAEAFF.

The J gene is TRBJ2-2, the V gene TRBV5-4; D is perhaps TRBD1 (5 bases). This CDR3 region has 15 residues. The germline CDR1 and CDR2 sequences are SGHNT and YYREEE (reference sequence). Between the trimmed V and J ends, which lost 0 bases and 4 bases, there was a span of 10 bases. The CDR3 reads CASSLEGLGTGELFF. CDR3 sequence (DNA): TGTGCCAGCAGCTTGGAGGGGTTGGGCACCGGGGAGCTGTTTTTT.

The rearrangement uses TRBV28 and TRBJ1-2; D is unresolved. Germline lookup yields CDR1 MDHEN and CDR2 SYDVKM. V lost 7 bases and J lost 4, with 10 bases in between. The length of the CDR3 is 12 residues. The CDR3 protein is CASTTPIYGYTF. As DNA, the CDR3 is TGTGCCAGCACGACTCCTATCTATGGCTACACCTTC.

The chain couples TRBV18 to TRBJ2-7; 8 bases are shared with TRBD1. Germline loops: CDR1 KGHSH, CDR2 LQKENI. The J segment lost 1 base and the V segment lost 4 bases, leaving 6 bases of the junction unmatched. The CDR3 is made up of 15 amino acids. The CDR3 spells CASSQEDRASYEQYF. The CDR3 DNA is TGTGCCAGCTCACAAGAGGACAGGGCTTCCTACGAGCAGTACTTC.

The rearrangement joins TRBV5-1 to TRBJ2-2, with 8 nucleotides matching TRBD1. The CDR3 spans 15 residues. Germline V gene data show CDR1 as SGHRS and CDR2 as YFSETQ. V trimming: 4 bases; J trimming: 5 bases; junction bases outside the gene matches: 7. The CDR3 spells CASSVGQVLTGELFF. CDR3 DNA sequence: TGCGCCAGCAGCGTGGGACAGGTTTTGACCGGGGAGCTGTTTTTT.

This chain connects TRBV30 to TRBJ2-5; possibly TRBD2 for D (5 bases). V lost 2 bases, J lost 5 bases, and 9 bases lay in between. The length of the CDR3 is 12 residues. Germline V lookup: CDR1 GTSNPN, CDR2 SVGIG (reference sequence). The CDR3 reads CAWSIGVETQYF. Written as DNA, the CDR3 is TGTGCCTGGAGTATCGGGGTCGAGACCCAGTACTTC.

V and J are TRBV28 and TRBJ1-2, with TRBD1 identical over 9 bases. V lost 10 bases, J lost 4 bases, and 7 bases stayed unmatched. There are 13 residues in the CDR3. Germline CDR1 and CDR2: MDHEN and SYDVKM. CDR3 sequence (DNA): TGTGCCACCACAGGGGGCGCGTCCTATGGCTACACCTTC. Translated: CATTGGASYGYTF.

V is TRBV6-1 and J is TRBJ1-5; 9 nucleotides agree with TRBD1. Germline values: CDR1 MNHNS, CDR2 SASEGT. V trimming: 4 bases; J trimming: 1 base; junction bases outside the gene matches: 5. The CDR3 runs 16 residues. The CDR3 bases are TGTGCCAGCAGTGCACAGGGGGCGCCGAGCAATCAGCCCCAGCATTTT. Amino acid sequence: CASSAQGAPSNQPQHF.

V and J are TRBV30 and TRBJ2-2, with 8 bases identical to TRBD1. Germline values: CDR1 GTSNPN, CDR2 SVGIG (reference sequence). There are 14 residues in the CDR3. Trimming at V came to 7 bases and at J to 1 base, leaving 5 bases not matched to a gene. The CDR3 is CASTGGENTGELFF. CDR3 coding DNA: TGTGCCTCAACAGGGGGAGAGAACACCGGGGAGCTGTTTTTT.

This clone was detected only once. The genes are TRBV5-1 and TRBJ1-1; D not certain. The CDR3 length is 14 residues. V lost 0 bases and J 5 bases, leaving 11 bases between the germline ends. Germline CDR1 is SGHRS and CDR2 is YFSETQ. The chain's CDR3 is CASSLAGSATEAFF. The DNA of the CDR3 is TGCGCCAGCAGCTTGGCGGGGTCTGCGACTGAAGCTTTCTTT. Together with reference TRBV5-1 and TRBJ1-1, the CDR3 gives the full variable domain: KAGVTQTPRYLIKTRGQQVTLSCSPISGHRSVSWYQQTPGQGLQFLFEYFSETQRNKGNFPGRFSGRQFSNSRSEMNVSTLELGDSALYLCASSLAGSATEAFFGQGTRLTVV.

This chain connects TRBV29-1 to TRBJ2-5; D might be TRBD2 (6 bases). The CDR3 covers 14 residues. Germline V CDR1 and CDR2: SQVTM, ANQGSEA. V lost 6 bases, J lost 5 bases, and 19 bases lay in between. The CDR3 DNA follows: TGCAGCGTCGGCCCTCGACTAGATGGGGAGACCCAGTACTTC. Translating it yields CSVGPRLDGETQYF.

This clone showed up just a few times. CDR3 sequence reads: CASSTSGLNTEAFF. CDR3 in DNA: TGTGCCAGTAGTACAAGTGGGCTGAACACTGAAGCTTTCTTT. This chain connects TRBV19 to TRBJ1-1; no clear D. Germline lookup yields CDR1 LNHDA and CDR2 SQIVND (reference sequence). This CDR3 has 14 amino acids. V gave up 4 bases and J gave up 0 bases, with 9 bases separating them.

The chain is built from TRBV29-1 and TRBJ2-3; TRBD2 matches at 7 bases. Trimming removed 6 bases from V and 1 base from J; junction bases left unmatched: 7. Germline V gene lookup returns CDR1 SQVTM and CDR2 ANQGSEA. The CDR3 is 14 residues long. The CDR3, as DNA: TGCAGCGTAGTAGCGGGTGGTGGCACAGATACGCAGTATTTT. It yields the protein CSVVAGGGTDTQYF.

The J gene is TRBJ1-2, the V gene TRBV2, with unresolved D. The CDR3 length is 15 residues. Trimming removed 3 bases at V and 0 bases at J, with 11 bases between. CDR1 is SNHLY, CDR2 FYNNEI, per germline. This chain's CDR3 is CASSELRRANYGYTF. CDR3 bases: TGTGCCAGCAGTGAGTTAAGGAGGGCTAACTATGGCTACACCTTC.

The J gene is TRBJ1-2, the V gene TRBV5-1, with TRBD1 matching over 8 bases. The germline V gene encodes CDR1 SGHRS and CDR2 YFSETQ. V dropped 3 bases and J dropped 7; count of bases not matched to a gene: 11. This CDR3 spans 15 amino acids. For the CDR3, the DNA is TGCGCCAGCAGCTGGGGACAGGAAAGTTTTGGTGGCTACACCTTC. Its translation: CASSWGQESFGGYTF.

This clone was seen more than once but under ten times. The chain combines TRBV30 with TRBJ1-6; D might be TRBD1 (5 bases). This CDR3 spans 15 amino acids. V shed 3 bases and J shed 10 bases, with 19 bases lying between them. Germline V gives CDR1 GTSNPN, CDR2 SVGIG (reference sequence). The CDR3 reads CAWRGLGGVRSPLHF. DNA of the CDR3: TGTGCCTGGAGGGGCCTGGGGGGGGTGAGGTCACCCCTCCACTTT. The entire variable domain, with the rest obtained from reference TRBV30 and TRBJ1-6, is as follows: SQTIHQWPATLVQPVGSPLSLECTVEGTSNPNLYWYRQAAGRGLQLLFYSVGIGQISSEVPQNLSASRPQDRQFILSSKKLLLSDSGFYLCAWRGLGGVRSPLHFGNGTRLTVT.

The chain employs TRBV30 and TRBJ1-6; D might be TRBD1 (5 bases). The CDR3 loop spans 15 amino acids. Trimming pared 3 bases from V and 8 bases from J, leaving 17 bases between. CDR1 is GTSNPN, CDR2 SVGIG, per germline (reference sequence). The DNA for the CDR3 is TGTGCCTGGAGGCGGGACTTAACCCCCGATTCACCCCTCCACTTT. It specifies CAWRRDLTPDSPLHF.